This is a list of T cell receptor beta chains from one sample in a study of post-analysis software for immune sequencing data. MiXCR was run by TCRdb on the PCR reads, yielding one entry per CDR3 protein. There are hundreds of thousands of distinct CDR3 sequences in the sample; about 32% occur only once, and 0.56% lies in the top ten. The sequenced sample was blood. The receptors were gathered from a girl aged 5-17 years with multiple sclerosis. CDR3s include the opening cysteine and the closing phenylalanine or tryptophan. A D gene is named only where the DNA matches it firmly. For some rows the clone size is stated as once, few or many, or as a class when expanded; others skip it.

>TRBJ2-1|.|TRBV28|TRBD1
CASSLGDRCNEQFF
>TRBJ2-1|.|TRBV20-1|.
CSARGLSVYEQFF
>TRBJ1-2|.|TRBV2|TRBD1
CASSEGQLLRSYGYTF
>TRBJ1-2|.|TRBV6-1|TRBD1
CASNPSRDRASRNYGYTF
>TRBJ2-5|many|TRBV20-1|.
CSARQGRGEQYF
>TRBJ1-6|.|TRBV27|.
CASSLFTDPYNSPLHF
>TRBJ1-4|.|TRBV7-9|.
CASSTSGLGEKLFF
>TRBJ2-5|.|TRBV6-1|.
CASLDGGKETQYF
>TRBJ2-5|few|TRBV28|TRBD2
CASSFLAGKETQYF
>TRBJ1-6|.|TRBV12-3/TRBV12-4|.
CASSPGGQLSPLHF
>TRBJ2-3|.|TRBV4-3|.
CASSHLRGAMADTQYF
>TRBJ1-2|few|TRBV20-1|.
CSAGTVMGYTF
>TRBJ2-1|few|TRBV5-1|TRBD2
CASSSTSGIHNEQFF
>TRBJ2-7|.|TRBV10-3|TRBD2
CTITLSGNSDEQYF
>TRBJ1-4|.|TRBV6-5|.
CASSYSRDSRDEKLFF
>TRBJ1-1|.|TRBV7-9|.
CASSLATGVKAFF
>TRBJ2-7|few|TRBV7-2|TRBD1
CASSLGGQGRDEQYF
>TRBJ2-5|.|TRBV7-8|.
CASSFGTGVPIGQYF
>TRBJ1-1|.|TRBV7-8|TRBD1
CASSVRDRNTEAFF
>TRBJ2-3|many|TRBV6-1|.
CASSRPGLKAGTDTQYF
>TRBJ2-5|many|TRBV10-3|TRBD1
CAISGDRGETQYF
>TRBJ2-1|.|TRBV7-3|.
CASSLIGSASPKGEQFF
>TRBJ2-3|.|TRBV3-1|.
CASGSLGVADTQYF
>TRBJ2-5|many|TRBV6-5|TRBD2
CASSPRGDGWETQYF
>TRBJ1-1|.|TRBV13|TRBD1
CASSSDRGGTEAFF
>TRBJ2-1|few|TRBV24-1|.
CATANTHEQFF
>TRBJ2-7|.|TRBV28|.
CAGSLTRYEQYF
>TRBJ2-6|.|TRBV3-1|TRBD2
CASSGRATASSRANVLTF
>TRBJ2-4|.|TRBV4-1|.
CASSQPTGAKNIQYF
>TRBJ2-4|.|TRBV20-1|TRBD2
CSAGLAGAGLAKNIQYF
>TRBJ2-7|.|TRBV2|TRBD2
CAGTGRESSYEQYF
>TRBJ2-3|.|TRBV25-1|TRBD1
CASSGLEGTAQVTDTQYF
>TRBJ2-1|few|TRBV29-1|.
CSGWGTFSGEQFF